Below, 14 T cell receptor beta chains from the same sample are listed, as sequenced in a study of T cell changes during pregnancy in multiple sclerosis. This table comes from immunoSEQ multiplex PCR, and its TCRdb copy is limited to in-frame clones, with some not included. Found here are tens of thousands of clones, 96% of them singletons; the top ten hold 2.5%. This sample comprised CD8+ T cells from peripheral blood mononuclear cells, obtained after pregnancy. All receptors come from a female donor with multiple sclerosis, enrolled in a pregnancy study.

The gene calls are TRBV5-6 and TRBJ2-1, with D possibly matching TRBD1 (5 bases). Germline values: CDR1 SGHDT, CDR2 YYEEEE. The CDR3 has 13 residues. V was trimmed by 4 bases and J by 7 bases, leaving 12 bases between them. The CDR3 DNA sequence: TGTGCCAGCAGCCTCGGTAGGGGAAATGAGCAGTTCTTC. It is translated as CASSLGRGNEQFF. The full variable domain, its missing parts supplied by reference TRBV5-6 and TRBJ2-1, is DAGVTQSPTHLIKTRGQQVTLRCSPKSGHDTVSWYQQALGQGPQFIFQYYEEEERQRGNFPDRFSGHQFPNYSSELNVNALLLGDSALYLCASSLGRGNEQFFGPGTRLTVL.

The rearrangement joins TRBV11-3 to TRBJ2-2; 9 bases map to TRBD2. The CDR3 has 14 amino acids. V gave up 5 bases and J gave up 4 bases; unmatched junction bases: 2. In germline, CDR1 is SGHNT, CDR2 YENEEA. The CDR3 region is CASSEGLATGELFF. DNA of the CDR3: TGTGCCAGCAGCGAGGGACTAGCCACCGGGGAGCTGTTTTTT.

The rearrangement uses TRBV4-1 and TRBJ2-1, with TRBD2 matching over 9 bases. The germline V gene has CDR1 MGHRA and CDR2 YSYEKL. The V segment lost 2 bases and the J segment 0 bases; nucleotides outside the gene matches: 2. This CDR3 contains 16 residues. CDR3 sequence: CASSQRLADSYNEQFF. The DNA for the CDR3 is TGCGCCAGCAGCCAACGACTAGCGGACTCCTACAATGAGCAGTTCTTC.

The chain is built from TRBV6-1 and TRBJ2-5, with D perhaps matching TRBD2 (6 bases). Germline V gives CDR1 MNHNS, CDR2 SASEGT. CDR3 length: 16 amino acids. Trimming cost V 4 bases and J 2 bases, with 17 bases left between them. The CDR3 DNA sequence: TGTGCCAGCAGTGGACGGACCGGGAGCCCTCAAGAGACCCAGTACTTC. This sequence encodes CASSGRTGSPQETQYF.

V gene TRBV28 combines with J gene TRBJ1-2; 7 bases agree with TRBD1. Germline assignment: CDR1 MDHEN and CDR2 SYDVKM. The V segment lost 5 bases and the J segment 5 bases; nucleotides outside the gene matches: 5. This CDR3 region has 13 residues. Written as DNA, the CDR3 is TGTGCCAGCAGTACAGGGGTTCATTATGGCTACACCTTC. Translating it yields CASSTGVHYGYTF.

This clone was observed once. At one end the junction does not follow the germline gene, possibly because of a read error. V is TRBV2 and J is TRBJ1-2; D unresolved. Germline CDR1 and CDR2: SNHLY and FYNNEI. The CDR3 has 13 residues. The CDR3 loop is CASSVGNTDHECF. The CDR3 DNA follows: TGTGCCAGCAGTGTAGGTAACACAGACCACGAATGCTTC.

This rearrangement joins TRBV11-2 to TRBJ2-7; a possible D gene is TRBD2 (5 bases). This CDR3 has 15 amino acids. V lost 5 bases to trimming and J lost 4 bases, with 18 bases between them. Germline V gene sequence: CDR1 SGHAT, CDR2 FQNNGV. The CDR3 nucleotides are TGTGCCAGCAGCCCGTCAGACTGGGAGTGGTACGAGCAGTACTTC. This encodes CASSPSDWEWYEQYF.

The chain joins TRBV7-6 to TRBJ2-7, with 9 bases identical to TRBD1. This CDR3 is 14 amino acids long. Germline assignment: CDR1 SGHVS and CDR2 FNYEAQ. The J segment lost 4 bases and the V segment lost 5 bases, leaving 6 bases of the junction unmatched. The CDR3, as DNA: TGTGCCAGCAGCCGAGGACAGGGGTGGTACGAGCAGTACTTC. Protein sequence: CASSRGQGWYEQYF. The whole variable domain, remainder taken from reference TRBV7-6 and TRBJ2-7, is GAGVSQSPRYKVTKRGQDVALRCDPISGHVSLYWYRQALGQGPEFLTYFNYEAQQDKSGLPNDRFSAERPEGSISTLTIQRTEQRDSAMYRCASSRGQGWYEQYFGPGTRLTVT.

This chain links TRBV5-6 with TRBJ2-5, with 9 positions matching TRBD1. Germline V CDR1 and CDR2: SGHDT, YYEEEE. This CDR3 contains 14 residues. Trimming removed 5 bases from V and 5 bases from J; junction bases left unmatched: 7. The DNA for the CDR3 is TGTGCCAGCAGACCACAGGGGGCGGGGGAGACCCAGTACTTC. Its translation is CASRPQGAGETQYF.

The sample holds one count of this clone. The CDR3 bases are TGTGCCAGCAGTACCTACGGGGCGGGAGATGGGGGATCCTACGAGCAGTACTTC. This sequence encodes CASSTYGAGDGGSYEQYF. The chain couples TRBV28 to TRBJ2-7; the match to TRBD2 covers 7 bases. The germline CDR1 and CDR2 sequences are MDHEN and SYDVKM. V was clipped by 5 bases and J by 1 base; unmatched bases: 17. The CDR3 is made up of 18 amino acids.

The rearrangement uses TRBV5-4 and TRBJ2-7, with D possibly matching TRBD1 (6 bases). CDR3 size: 15 residues. Germline CDR1 and CDR2: SGHNT and YYREEE (reference sequence). The V and J ends lost 3 bases and 5 bases respectively, with 18 bases between them. The CDR3 nucleotides are TGTGCCAGCAGCTCGGCGGGTGGGGGCTTTGACGAGCAGTACTTC. Translating it yields CASSSAGGGFDEQYF.

J is TRBJ2-2 and V is TRBV14; no clear D. From germline, CDR1 is SGHDN and CDR2 FVKESK. This CDR3 comprises 15 residues. The germline V and J ends were trimmed by 4 bases and 1 base, with 10 bases remaining between them. CDR3 DNA sequence: TGTGCCAGCAGCCTCTCTACGGGGAACACCGGGGAGCTGTTTTTT. Protein sequence: CASSLSTGNTGELFF.

The V and J genes are TRBV28 and TRBJ2-7, with TRBD2 matching 10 bases. The germline V gene has CDR1 MDHEN and CDR2 SYDVKM. Trimming removed 5 bases from V and 2 bases from J; junction bases left unmatched: 18. The CDR3 consists of 19 residues. The CDR3, as DNA: TGTGCCAGCAGTCAAAGTCTGGGAATACTAGCGGGAAGTACCTACGAGCAGTACTTC. It is translated as CASSQSLGILAGSTYEQYF.

The J gene is TRBJ2-7, the V gene TRBV15; tentative D call: TRBD1 (5 bases). Germline lookup yields CDR1 LNHNV and CDR2 YYDKDF (reference sequence). There are 13 residues in the CDR3. The germline V and J ends were trimmed by 3 bases and 2 bases, with 8 bases remaining between them. DNA for the CDR3: TGTGCCACCAGCAGCGCAGGGACCTACGAGCAGTACTTC. It specifies CATSSAGTYEQYF.